This entry is about one TCR beta chain. Its target is not known. Specified treatment: roughly nine-day PBMC culture with coronavirus spike peptide pools or control peptides (ViraFEST assay). These data are taken from a study of vaccination and CD4 T cells after COVID-19. The overall study: Four females and six males made up the convalescents, with two Hispanic. A median of about 98 days (range 35 to 161) separated diagnosis from post-COVID sampling.

CD4+ T cells that had been cultured provided DNA sequenced with the Oncomine TCR Beta short-read assay. In TCRdb, the PCR reads were re-called with MiXCR into one record per CDR3 protein. The sample contains 15,000 to 20,000 distinct CDR3 sequences, approximately 58% of which appear only once. There are 14 residues in the CDR3. CDR1 and CDR2 (germline): SGHVS, FNYEAQ. Trimming removed 2 bases from V and 4 bases from J, with 12 bases in between. The TCR originated in a human donor who had recovered from COVID-19. The rearrangement uses TRBV7-6 and TRBJ2-7; D might be TRBD1 or TRBD2, each matching 5 bases. The starting material was CD4+ T cells from blood, cultured in vitro, obtained after SARS-CoV-2 vaccination. As DNA, the CDR3 is TGTGCCAGCAGCTTACAAGAGGGGAAGTACGAGCAGTACTTC. This encodes CASSLQEGKYEQYF.